This TCR beta chain was captured by sequencing in a study of OX40 agonist ivuxolimab in advanced cancers. Across the whole study: At 0.01 to 10 mg/kg, ivuxolimab was administered intravenously to patients every 2 weeks. A mean age of around 60 years, range roughly 20 to 79, was recorded, and 82.7% were male.

Study-level findings and limits: Expanded clones belonging to CD8+ T cells outnumbered, on average, those of CD4+.

Sequenced by immunoSEQ multiplex PCR; TCRdb stores in-frame clones only, minus some. This table has approximately 66,000 clones, 75% to 90% appearing once. V lost 1 base, J lost 3 bases, and 6 bases stayed unmatched. Germline assignment: CDR1 SEHNR and CDR2 FQNEAQ (reference sequence). The CDR3 has 15 amino acids. This clone was detected only a few times. Its antigen is unidentified. The sequence was collected from an adult with an advanced solid tumor such as melanoma, head and neck, liver or kidney cancer. The sequencing used CD4+ or CD8+ T cells sorted from blood, collected in a trial of the OX40 agonist ivuxolimab. This chain links TRBV7-9 with TRBJ2-7; 7 nucleotides align to TRBD1. The CDR3 nucleotides read TGTGCCAGCAGCTTAGGGGGACAGCCTGTCTACGAGCAGTACTTC. Protein: CASSLGGQPVYEQYF.